The clone carrying this TCR beta chain came up a few times. Its antigen is still unknown. MiXCR, run by TCRdb on the RT-PCR reads, gives a single entry per CDR3 protein. Altogether some 640,000 distinct CDR3 sequences are present, approximately 14% being singletons, with the ten largest covering around 7.3%. The CDR3 loop spans 15 amino acids. CDR1 is LNHNV and CDR2 is YYDKDF in the germline V gene (reference sequence). V was trimmed by 5 bases and J by 3 bases, leaving 13 bases between them. This specimen comes from a study of response to subunit inactivated influenza vaccine. The study's findings and limits: The authors offered the suggestion that each seasonal influenza vaccination recruits few new T cells.

The material sequenced was PBMCs from blood, taken 14 days before vaccination. This TCR was sampled from a man aged 50-59 years who received an inactivated influenza vaccine. This chain uses TRBV15 with TRBJ2-2; tentative D call: TRBD2 (6 bases). Written as DNA, the CDR3 is TGTGCCACCAGCTTCGAAGGAGGGCACACCGGGGAGCTGTTTTTT. Its protein product is CATSFEGGHTGELFF. Using reference TRBV15 and TRBJ2-2 for the parts outside the CDR3, the full variable domain is DAMVIQNPRYQVTQFGKPVTLSCSQTLNHNVMYWYQQKSSQAPKLLFHYYDKDFNNEADTPDNFQSRRPNTSFCFLDIRSPGLGDTAMYLCATSFEGGHTGELFFGEGSRLTVL.